This paragraph covers one T cell receptor (beta chain) sequence. The record originates from a study of blood T cell repertoires in COVID-19. As for the study in general: Collection of acute and convalescent COVID-19 samples took place in the United States, Italy and Spain. T cells, B-cell-depleted T cells, or PBMCs supplied cDNA or gDNA.

V was cut by 1 base and J by 2 bases, with 8 bases left in between. Germline V gene data show CDR1 as SGHTA and CDR2 as FQGNSA. The CDR3 runs 14 residues. Study processing details: Quantification of nucleated cells was approximated via reference gene primer amplification. Clones were sequenced by immunoSEQ multiplex PCR, and TCRdb holds only the in-frame ones, with some missing. V and J calls and clone size come straight from that table; D and trimming were deduced from the DNA. The data hold 120,000 or so clones, with around 83% observed a single time. Source material: peripheral blood. J is TRBJ2-5 and V is TRBV7-2; maybe TRBD1 (6 bases). The receptor was isolated from a man older than 75 with active or convalescent COVID-19. CDR3 nucleotide sequence: TGTGCCAGCAGCTTAGGGGGGCCACAAGAGACCCAGTACTTC. Its translation: CASSLGGPQETQYF.